The next 24 T cell receptor beta chains were all read from a single sample in a study of T cells in Graves' hyperthyroidism and ophthalmopathy. TCR beta CDR3 regions were amplified from RNA transcripts. HTBI primers were employed in a first-round RT-PCR of the TCR CDR3. MiXCR was run by TCRdb on the multiplex PCR reads, yielding one entry per CDR3 protein. Here the sample spans approximately 400,000 distinct CDR3 sequences, about 15% being singletons. The sequencing sample was made of blood. The receptors were sampled from a woman under 30 with Graves' hyperthyroidism that later progressed to Graves' ophthalmopathy.

CDR3 amino acids: CASSPNTATNEKLFF. The CDR3, as DNA: TGTGCCAGCAGCCCGAACACAGCAACTAATGAAAAACTGTTTTTT. The chain recombines TRBV7-8 with TRBJ1-4; D not resolved. There are 15 residues in the CDR3. Germline assignment: CDR1 SGHVS and CDR2 FQNEAQ. V was cut by 5 bases and J by 0 bases, with 10 bases left in between.

This clonotype was counted ten times or more. The chain links TRBV2 to TRBJ2-5, with D maybe TRBD1 (6 bases). Germline values: CDR1 SNHLY, CDR2 FYNNEI. The CDR3 is 14 amino acids. V lost 3 bases, J lost 5 bases, and 13 bases lay in between. The CDR3 DNA reads TGTGCCAGCAGTGATACTGGGGGCGGGGAGACCCAGTACTTC. It codes for CASSDTGGGETQYF.

This clonotype was recorded at least ten times. J is TRBJ2-7 and V is TRBV27; D perhaps matches TRBD1 (6 bases). V was trimmed by 8 bases and J by 3 bases, leaving 8 bases between them. The CDR3 is made up of 11 amino acids. Germline V gene lookup returns CDR1 MNHEY and CDR2 SMNVEV (reference sequence). The CDR3: CASGGSYEQYF. For the CDR3, the DNA is TGTGCCAGCGGGGGCAGCTACGAGCAGTACTTC.

Of note for this clonotype: Possible read error: a much larger clone is one base away. The chain carries TRBV28 and TRBJ1-3; D not certain. The CDR3 is 16 residues long. Germline values: CDR1 MDHEN, CDR2 SYDVKM. The germline V and J ends were trimmed by 3 bases and 2 bases, with 14 bases remaining between them. Here the CDR3 reads CASSFRPSVPGNTIYF. DNA of the CDR3: TGTGCCAGCAGTTTCCGGCCTTCGGTCCCTGGAAACACCATATATTTT. The full variable domain, its missing parts supplied by reference TRBV28 and TRBJ1-3, is DVKVTQSSRYLVKRTGEKVFLECVQDMDHENMFWYRQDPGLGLRLIYFSYDVKMKEKGDIPEGYSVSREKKERFSLILESASTNQTSMYLCASSFRPSVPGNTIYFGEGSWLTVV.

This clonotype came up many times. This chain links TRBV28 with TRBJ2-3; no clear D. There are 11 residues in the CDR3. The ends were cut back, 3 bases at V and 5 bases at J, with 3 bases in the middle. CDR1 is MDHEN, CDR2 SYDVKM, per germline. The CDR3 sequence is CASSFLDTQYF. CDR3 sequence (DNA): TGTGCCAGCAGTTTTTTAGATACGCAGTATTTT.

This clonotype was recorded many times. The chain carries TRBV20-1 and TRBJ2-1; TRBD2 aligns across 13 bases. The germline V gene encodes CDR1 DFQATT and CDR2 SNEGSKA (reference sequence). The junction had 10 bases not matched to a gene; V was cut back by 3 bases and J by 2 bases. The CDR3 is 18 residues long. The CDR3 nucleotides read TGCAGTGCTAGTTTTCCCCTAGGACTAGCGGGAGCCTACAATGAGCAGTTCTTC. Its translation: CSASFPLGLAGAYNEQFF.

At least ten counts were recorded for this clonotype. The chain is built from TRBV28 and TRBJ2-1, with 7 nucleotides matching TRBD1. Germline values: CDR1 MDHEN, CDR2 SYDVKM. V lost 6 bases, J lost 2 bases, and 10 bases stayed unmatched. The CDR3 spans 16 residues. This CDR3 reads CASRVEGRGPYNEQFF. As DNA, the CDR3 is TGTGCCAGCAGGGTCGAGGGTAGGGGGCCCTACAATGAGCAGTTCTTC.

There are many counts of this clonotype. The chain is built from TRBV6-1 and TRBJ1-5, with D uncertain. V was trimmed by 1 base and J by 3 bases, leaving 4 bases between them. Germline V gives CDR1 MNHNS, CDR2 SASEGT. The CDR3 consists of 13 residues. The CDR3 reads CASSEGLNQPQHF. As DNA, the CDR3 is TGTGCCAGCAGTGAAGGACTCAATCAGCCCCAGCATTTT.

At least ten counts were recorded for this clonotype. The chain recombines TRBV12-3 or TRBV12-4 with TRBJ2-1; TRBD2 agrees at 12 bases. The CDR3 is 13 amino acids. V shed 5 bases, J shed 16 bases, and the junction held 9 bases outside the gene matches. The CDR3 reads CASSLGLAGSLFF. Here the CDR3 DNA reads TGTGCCAGCAGTCTCGGACTAGCGGGGAGTCTTTTCTTC.

This sequence joins TRBV18 and TRBJ1-1; D not certain. V was trimmed by 4 bases and J by 3 bases, leaving 18 bases between them. The germline CDR1 and CDR2 sequences are KGHSH and LQKENI. The length of the CDR3 is 16 residues. As DNA, the CDR3 is TGTGCCAGCTCACGGGGTGCTCAGGTAGTGGACACTGAAGCTTTCTTT. It encodes CASSRGAQVVDTEAFF.

V is TRBV20-1 and J is TRBJ2-7; 11 bases fit TRBD1. Germline V CDR1 and CDR2: DFQATT, SNEGSKA (reference sequence). The CDR3 has 13 residues. V lost 5 bases and J lost 6; bases outside the gene matches: 6. The CDR3 bases are TGCAGTGCTCTGGACAGGGGGCACGGCGAGCAGTACTTC. Protein product: CSALDRGHGEQYF.

This clonotype was detected only a few times. The J gene is TRBJ1-2, the V gene TRBV19; D may be TRBD1 (6 bases). V dropped 4 bases and J dropped 3 bases, with 9 bases sitting between them. From germline, CDR1 is LNHDA and CDR2 SQIVND (reference sequence). This CDR3 has 13 residues. The CDR3 region has the DNA TGTGCCAGTAGTACGCAGGGGTACTATGGCTACACCTTC. Translating gives CASSTQGYYGYTF.

This clonotype has only a few counts. The gene calls are TRBV5-8 and TRBJ1-2; TRBD1 aligns across 11 bases. The CDR3 is 15 residues long. Germline values: CDR1 SGHTS, CDR2 YDEGEE. V lost 4 bases to trimming and J lost 3 bases; unmatched junction nucleotides: 5. CDR3 bases: TGTGCCAGCAGCCCTCGGACAGGGGGCTACTATGGCTACACCTTC. It encodes CASSPRTGGYYGYTF.

This clonotype occurred many times. This chain joins TRBV11-2 and TRBJ2-1, with 10 bases aligning to TRBD2. Germline V gene sequence: CDR1 SGHAT, CDR2 FQNNGV. J was trimmed by 5 bases and V by 4 bases; bases with no gene match: 5. This CDR3 comprises 15 residues. In DNA, the CDR3 is TGTGCCAGCAGCTCGCTAGCGGGAGTAGACAATGAGCAGTTCTTC. It codes for CASSSLAGVDNEQFF.

The table lists this clonotype with many counts. The V and J genes are TRBV5-8 and TRBJ1-5, with D perhaps TRBD1 (5 bases). The length of the CDR3 is 12 residues. The germline gives CDR1 SGHTS, CDR2 YDEGEE. V was pared by 0 bases and J by 8 bases, with 6 bases between. DNA of the CDR3: TGTGCCAGCAGCTTGGGCAGGGAGCCCCAGCATTTT. Its protein product is CASSLGREPQHF. The variable domain in full, with the rest retrieved from reference TRBV5-8 and TRBJ1-5, is EAGVTQSPTHLIKTRGQQATLRCSPISGHTSVYWYQQALGLGLQFLLWYDEGEERNRGNFPPRFSGRQFPNYSSELNVNALELEDSALYLCASSLGREPQHFGDGTRLSIL.

This clonotype was seen at least ten times. The genes are TRBV20-1 and TRBJ1-1; D gene uncertain. The CDR3 is made up of 12 amino acids. V was pared by 5 bases and J by 6 bases, with 13 bases between. Germline CDR1 DFQATT, CDR2 SNEGSKA (reference sequence). In DNA form, the CDR3 reads TGCAGTGCTCGGGATCTGAGACCTGAAGCTTTCTTT. This gives the protein CSARDLRPEAFF.

This clonotype was recorded at least ten times. CDR3 region: CASSLGLDTEAFF. DNA for the CDR3: TGTGCCAGCAGCTTAGGGTTAGACACTGAAGCTTTCTTT. The chain joins TRBV7-2 to TRBJ1-1; D remains ambiguous. The germline gives CDR1 SGHTA, CDR2 FQGNSA. V was shortened by 1 base and J by 3 bases, with 6 bases between the two germline ends. The CDR3 sequence is 13 residues long.

There are a few counts of this clonotype. The chain uses TRBV15 and TRBJ2-6; a possible D gene is TRBD2 (6 bases). V was clipped by 3 bases and J by 6 bases, with 18 bases between them. Germline V gives CDR1 LNHNV, CDR2 YYDKDF (reference sequence). There are 17 residues in the CDR3. CDR3 in amino acids: CATSRSGDPTLANVLTF. The CDR3 DNA follows: TGTGCCACCAGCAGGTCGGGGGACCCGACACTGGCCAACGTCCTGACTTTC.

This clonotype was picked up a small number of times. The rearrangement uses TRBV12-3 or TRBV12-4 and TRBJ2-7, with D possibly matching TRBD2 (6 bases). The V gene lost 1 base and the J gene lost 0 bases, with 10 bases spanning the gap. CDR3 length: 15 residues. The CDR3 loop reads CASSLGDLISYEQYF. The CDR3 DNA follows: TGTGCCAGCAGTTTAGGGGACTTAATCTCCTACGAGCAGTACTTC.

There are many counts of this clonotype. CDR3 sequence: CASSQLAGGLNEQFF. In DNA, the CDR3 is TGTGCCAGCAGTCAACTAGCGGGAGGGCTCAATGAGCAGTTCTTC. This chain uses TRBV12-3 or TRBV12-4 with TRBJ2-1; 13 bases align to TRBD2. This CDR3 contains 15 residues. J lost 6 bases, V lost 5 bases, and 4 bases had no gene match.

In this sample, this clonotype turned up many times. V and J are TRBV20-1 and TRBJ2-7, with TRBD2 matching 7 bases. This CDR3 has 17 residues. V shed 4 bases, J shed 2 bases, and the junction held 17 bases outside the gene matches. Per germline, CDR1 DFQATT and CDR2 SNEGSKA (reference sequence). The CDR3: CSATIRQRDHRPYEQYF. CDR3 coding DNA: TGCAGTGCTACTATTCGGCAGCGGGACCACAGGCCCTACGAGCAGTACTTC.

This clonotype was seen ten or more times. The chain is built from TRBV11-2 and TRBJ2-7, with 8 bases matching TRBD1. The V gene end was trimmed by 6 bases and the J gene end by 2 bases; junction bases not matched to a gene: 12. The CDR3 has 16 residues. CDR1 and CDR2 from the germline V gene are SGHAT and FQNNGV. The CDR3 nucleotides are TGTGCCAGCAGGGTAGGGAAAGGGACAGGTGCCTACGAGCAGTACTTC. Protein: CASRVGKGTGAYEQYF.

This clonotype was detected many times. The genes are TRBV28 and TRBJ1-5; D gene uncertain. The CDR3 has 14 amino acids. The V and J ends lost 6 bases and 1 base respectively, with 10 bases between them. Germline CDR1 and CDR2: MDHEN and SYDVKM. The DNA for the CDR3 is TGTGCCAGCAGCCGTTCAGGAAGCAATCAGCCCCAGCATTTT. It encodes CASSRSGSNQPQHF.

The table lists this clonotype with many counts. Here the CDR3 DNA reads TGTGCCAGCAGTGAGGGTACGAACACCGGGGAGCTGTTTTTT. This codes for CASSEGTNTGELFF. This rearrangement joins TRBV2 to TRBJ2-2; D remains unclear. The germline gives CDR1 SNHLY, CDR2 FYNNEI. The V end lost 3 bases, the J end lost 0 bases, and 5 bases lay between the germline ends. This CDR3 region has 14 residues.